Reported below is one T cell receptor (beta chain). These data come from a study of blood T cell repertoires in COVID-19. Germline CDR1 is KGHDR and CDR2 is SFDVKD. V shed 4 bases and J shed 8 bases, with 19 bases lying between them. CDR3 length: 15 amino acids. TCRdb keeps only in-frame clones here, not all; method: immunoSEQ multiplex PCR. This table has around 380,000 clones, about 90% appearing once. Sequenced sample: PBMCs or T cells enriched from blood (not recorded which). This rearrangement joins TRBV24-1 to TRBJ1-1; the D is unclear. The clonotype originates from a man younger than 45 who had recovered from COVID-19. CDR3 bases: TGTGCCACCAGTGAGGGCTTCGACGCACGATCGGAAGCTTTCTTT. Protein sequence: CATSEGFDARSEAFF.